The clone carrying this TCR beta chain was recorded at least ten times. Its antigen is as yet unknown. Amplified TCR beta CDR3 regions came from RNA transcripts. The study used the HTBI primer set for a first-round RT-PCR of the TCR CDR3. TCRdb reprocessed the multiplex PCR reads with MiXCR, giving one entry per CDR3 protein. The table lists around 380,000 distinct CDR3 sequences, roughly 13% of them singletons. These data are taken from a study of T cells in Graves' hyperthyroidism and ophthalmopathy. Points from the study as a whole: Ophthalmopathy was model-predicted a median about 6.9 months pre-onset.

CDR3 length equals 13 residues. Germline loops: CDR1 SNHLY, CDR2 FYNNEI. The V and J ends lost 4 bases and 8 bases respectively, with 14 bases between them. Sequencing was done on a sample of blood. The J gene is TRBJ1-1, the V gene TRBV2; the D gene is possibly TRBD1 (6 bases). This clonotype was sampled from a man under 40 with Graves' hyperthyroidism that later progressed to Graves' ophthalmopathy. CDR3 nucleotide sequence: TGTGCCAGCAGTGGCCCGGCAGGGGCCGAAGCTTTCTTT. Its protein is CASSGPAGAEAFF.